This entry lists 5 T cell receptor beta chains sequenced from one sample in a study of blood T cell repertoires in COVID-19. TCRdb keeps only in-frame clones here, not all; method: immunoSEQ multiplex PCR. The table records about 190,000 clones, approximately 84% of them present only once. The specimen sequenced was PBMCs or T cells enriched from blood (not recorded which). These receptors came from a woman in her thirties who had recovered from COVID-19.

V is TRBV25-1 and J is TRBJ2-7, with a possible D match to TRBD2 (6 bases). Germline loops: CDR1 MGHDK, CDR2 SYGVNS. The CDR3 has 12 amino acids. Trimming cost V 6 bases and J 9 bases, with 15 bases left between them. The CDR3 sequence is CASSIAVGGQYF. The CDR3 DNA is TGTGCCAGCAGCATAGCGGTCGGGGGGCAGTACTTC.

The chain is built from TRBV3-1 (or the pseudogene TRBV3-2) and TRBJ2-5; 9 nucleotides line up with TRBD1. The CDR3 has 15 amino acids. The germline V gene encodes CDR1 LGHDT and CDR2 YNNKEL (reference sequence). The V segment lost 6 bases and the J segment 2 bases; nucleotides outside the gene matches: 7. The CDR3 sequence: CASRRTGDSQETQYF. Here the CDR3 DNA reads TGTGCCAGCAGACGGACAGGGGATTCTCAAGAGACCCAGTACTTC.

The J gene is TRBJ1-4, the V gene TRBV5-1; D might be TRBD1 (5 bases). The germline gives CDR1 SGHRS, CDR2 YFSETQ. The CDR3 consists of 16 residues. Trimming removed 1 base at V and 0 bases at J, with 10 bases between. The CDR3 DNA reads as TGCGCCAGCAGCTTGTTCGGGGGACCAACTAATGAAAAACTGTTTTTT. It yields the protein CASSLFGGPTNEKLFF.

The CDR3 loop reads CASSLTGYNEQFF. CDR3 in DNA: TGTGCCAGCAGTTTGACAGGGTACAATGAGCAGTTCTTC. The chain has TRBV6-5 and TRBJ2-1, with 7 bases that match TRBD1. With V trimmed by 4 bases and J by 4 bases, 1 base remained unmatched. This CDR3 is built from 13 residues. Germline V gene lookup returns CDR1 MNHEY and CDR2 SVGAGI.

The chain is built from TRBV2 and TRBJ1-1, with D uncertain. The germline gives CDR1 SNHLY, CDR2 FYNNEI. The CDR3 is 14 residues long. Trimming cost V 5 bases and J 3 bases, with 13 bases left between them. As DNA, the CDR3 is TGTGCCAGCAGTTCCGTTTCGGGGTACACTGAAGCTTTCTTT. Translated, it gives CASSSVSGYTEAFF.